The clone carrying this T cell receptor (beta chain) has a single count. Its antigen is undetermined. TCRdb used MiXCR to reprocess the reads, holding one entry per CDR3 protein. The sample shows about 47,000 distinct CDR3 sequences, about 20% of them seen only once. This sample stems from a study of T cell repertoires in cytomegalovirus infection. Across the whole study: Recently identified HLA-C-restricted CMV epitopes and well-studied HLA-B-restricted CMV epitopes were used by the study. A matching HLA type, together with CMV infection, was signaled by public TCR beta signatures. Whole-study results and caveats: HLA-C-restricted CMV-specific TCR beta clonotypes prevailed in the ex vivo response. Cumulative frequency of public TCR beta families picked out carriers of CMV plus the relevant HLA.

Germline CDR1 is MNHNS and CDR2 is SASEGT. Trimming took 1 base from V and 0 from J, leaving 9 bases between them. This CDR3 is built from 15 residues. The receptor was isolated from a human donor in good health (CMV status not recorded). Some clones in this sample may be carry-over from other donors' samples. This sample comprised CD8+ T cells from cultured PBMCs, obtained from culture after CMV antigen stimulation. The chain joins TRBV6-1 to TRBJ1-1; D gene ambiguous. The CDR3 DNA sequence: TGTGCCAGCAGTGAAGGGGTAGCCATGAACACTGAAGCTTTCTTT. Protein product: CASSEGVAMNTEAFF.